These T cell receptor beta chains were read from a single sample in a study of technical replicates of blood from several donors. Generated by immunoSEQ multiplex PCR, the TCRdb table keeps only in-frame clones and is missing some. The sample lists tens of thousands of clones, about 92% occurring once. The sample comprised T cells isolated from PBMCs. Receptors originate from a human donor in good health. Both conserved end residues are part of each CDR3. A D gene is named only where the DNA matches it firmly. Clone size is not always given. Where it is, it says once, few, many or a class for expanded clones.

cdr3_nt cdr3_aa v_call d_call clone_size j_call
TGTGCCAGCAGCACGGGACTAGCGGGAGGTTCCAATGAGCAGTTCTTC CASSTGLAGGSNEQFF TRBV7-8 TRBD2 NA TRBJ2-1
TGTGCCAGCAGTTCCCTGTACATCAGCTCTGGGGCCAACGTCCTGACTTTC CASSSLYISSGANVLTF TRBV28 NA NA TRBJ2-6
TGTGCCAGCAGTTCTAGCGGCCAAGAGACCCAGTACTTC CASSSSGQETQYF TRBV28 TRBD2 NA TRBJ2-5
TGTGCCAGCAGCTGGGGACAGGATGGCAATCAGCCCCAGCATTTT CASSWGQDGNQPQHF TRBV5-4 TRBD1 once TRBJ1-5
TGTGCCAGCAGTTTATTCGCGACACCAGAGACCCAGTACTTC CASSLFATPETQYF TRBV27 NA NA TRBJ2-5
TGCGCCAGCAGCTTGGACGGGGGTTTGATTAAGCAGTTCTTC CASSLDGGLIKQFF TRBV5-1 NA NA TRBJ2-1
TGTGCCTCCCGCAGGGGTCGGAACACTGAAGCTTTCTTT CASRRGRNTEAFF TRBV5-6 NA NA TRBJ1-1
TGTGCCAGCAGTGAATCTACAGGATCCTATGGCTACACCTTC CASSESTGSYGYTF TRBV2 NA NA TRBJ1-2
TGTGCCAGCAGCCCTTGGGGACAGGCAACCTACGAGCAGTACTTC CASSPWGQATYEQYF TRBV7-9 TRBD1 NA TRBJ2-7
TGCGCCAGCAGCCAAGGGGCAGGGGGCGCCTGGAACACTGAAGCTTTCTTT CASSQGAGGAWNTEAFF TRBV4-1 TRBD1 NA TRBJ1-1
TGTGCCAGCAGTGGGACAGGGGGCACCCAGCCCCAGCATTTT CASSGTGGTQPQHF TRBV2 TRBD1 NA TRBJ1-5
TGTGCCAGCAGCCCGAGCCCGACAGCGCCCTTTGGAGGCTACACCTTC CASSPSPTAPFGGYTF TRBV7-3 NA NA TRBJ1-2
TGTGCCAGCAGCTTGTCGGTTCAAGAGACCCAGTACTTC CASSLSVQETQYF TRBV5-4 NA NA TRBJ2-5
TGTGCCATCAGTGAGTTAAGACAGGGGATGAACACTGAAGCTTTCTTT CAISELRQGMNTEAFF TRBV10-3 TRBD1 NA TRBJ1-1
TGTGCCAGCAGCTTGCGGGGGGAGCCGGTAGATGAGCAGTTCTTC CASSLRGEPVDEQFF TRBV11-2 TRBD2 NA TRBJ2-1
TGCGCCAGCAGCTTCGGCCTTTTGCGACACACAGATACGCAGTATTTT CASSFGLLRHTDTQYF TRBV5-1 NA NA TRBJ2-3
TGTGCCACCAGCAGAGGGACAGGGGGACAACAGCCCCAGCATTTT CATSRGTGGQQPQHF TRBV15 TRBD1 NA TRBJ1-5
TGTGCCAGCAGCTCCAGGAGGACGATTCAAGGGACCCAGTACTTC CASSSRRTIQGTQYF TRBV11-2 NA NA TRBJ2-5
TGTGCCAGCAGCTTTACAGGGAGAGGGACTGAAGCTTTCTTT CASSFTGRGTEAFF TRBV7-9 NA NA TRBJ1-1
TGTGCCAGTAAAACTATAAAGGGGGGACAGTCCTATGGCTACACCTTC CASKTIKGGQSYGYTF TRBV19 TRBD1 NA TRBJ1-2
TGTGCCAGCAACCAGGGCTCCTACGAGCAGTACTTC CASNQGSYEQYF TRBV28 NA NA TRBJ2-7
TGTGCCAGCAGTGAAGCTGCAGGGGAACTCTACGAGCAGTACTTC CASSEAAGELYEQYF TRBV2 NA NA TRBJ2-7